This entry lists 15 T cell receptor beta chains sequenced from one sample in a study of response to subunit inactivated influenza vaccine. TCRdb called the RT-PCR reads again in MiXCR, with one record for every CDR3 protein. Here the sample spans about 620,000 distinct CDR3 sequences, roughly 10% being singletons. The sample was also reused in another study, on T cells expressing NK-cell markers. That study adds: TCR beta cDNA was made by 5'RACE template switching with UMIs.

The input for sequencing was PBMCs from blood, taken on the day of vaccination. The receptors here all came from a man in his fifties or sixties who received an inactivated influenza vaccine.

The genes are TRBV7-2 and TRBJ2-2; D unclear. Per the germline V gene, CDR1 is SGHTA and CDR2 is FQGNSA. The V and J ends lost 0 bases and 7 bases respectively, with 6 bases between them. This CDR3 has 13 residues. The CDR3 loop reads CASSLAVFGELFF. The DNA for the CDR3 is TGTGCCAGCAGCTTAGCTGTATTCGGGGAGCTGTTTTTT.

As DNA, the CDR3 is TGTGCCAGCAAACGGCAGAACTATGGCTACACCTTC. It translates to CASKRQNYGYTF. The chain combines TRBV12-3 or TRBV12-4 with TRBJ1-2; D call uncertain. The CDR3 spans 12 residues. V was pared by 7 bases and J by 2 bases, with 8 bases between.

This clonotype was counted only a few times. V is TRBV4-1 and J is TRBJ1-6; a possible D gene is TRBD1 (6 bases). Trimming removed 3 bases from V and 7 bases from J, with 16 bases in between. The germline V gene encodes CDR1 MGHRA and CDR2 YSYEKL. CDR3 size: 16 residues. The CDR3 DNA follows: TGCGCCAGCAGCCACATCTACAGGGCGCGCAATTCACCCCTCCACTTT. Translated: CASSHIYRARNSPLHF.

The chain carries TRBV20-1 and TRBJ2-7; D unresolved. V lost 5 bases to trimming and J lost 4 bases, with 9 bases between them. The CDR3 runs to 11 residues. Germline CDR1 reads DFQATT; CDR2 reads SNEGSKA (reference sequence). The CDR3, as DNA: TGCAGTGCTCCGACCCCGTACGAGCAGTACTTC. Amino acid sequence: CSAPTPYEQYF.

The V call is TRBV6-5, the J call TRBJ1-2; TRBD1 might be the D (6 bases). V was trimmed by 2 bases and J by 13 bases, leaving 17 bases between them. The germline gives CDR1 MNHEY, CDR2 SVGAGI. The CDR3 contains 13 residues. CDR3 DNA: TGTGCCAGCAGTTACGTTCCGGGACAAGGCCCCACCTTC. Encoded protein: CASSYVPGQGPTF.

This clonotype has a handful of counts. V is TRBV11-2 and J is TRBJ2-3; D is uncertain. The CDR3 runs to 15 residues. Germline assignment: CDR1 SGHAT and CDR2 FQNNGV. V was cut by 1 base and J by 2 bases, with 10 bases left in between. CDR3 DNA: TGTGCCAGCAGCTTAGGAACGGTTGCCACAGATACGCAGTATTTT. Protein product: CASSLGTVATDTQYF.

The sample holds a few counts of this clonotype. The V call is TRBV7-9, the J call TRBJ2-1, with D possibly being TRBD2 (5 bases). CDR3 size: 14 residues. V lost 5 bases and J 0 bases, leaving 8 bases between the germline ends. Germline V lookup: CDR1 SEHNR, CDR2 FQNEAQ (reference sequence). In DNA form, the CDR3 reads TGTGCCAGCAGCGGCCGGGACTCCTACAATGAGCAGTTCTTC. Translating it yields CASSGRDSYNEQFF.

The chain joins TRBV10-3 to TRBJ1-3; D unclear. Germline CDR1 ENHRY, CDR2 SYGVKD. V was clipped by 3 bases and J by 4 bases, with 7 bases between them. The CDR3 has 13 residues. The CDR3 sequence: CAISETAGNTIYF. The CDR3 region has the DNA TGTGCCATCAGTGAAACCGCAGGAAACACCATATATTTT.

This chain connects TRBV7-2 to TRBJ2-7; either TRBD1 or TRBD2 may supply D (7 bases each). The germline V gene has CDR1 SGHTA and CDR2 FQGNSA. CDR3 length equals 17 residues. The ends were cut back, 5 bases at V and 2 bases at J, with 22 bases in the middle. The CDR3 loop reads CASSLHRGGLSAYEQYF. DNA for the CDR3: TGTGCCAGCAGCCTCCACAGGGGAGGGTTGTCCGCCTACGAGCAGTACTTC.

Here the CDR3 DNA reads TGTGCCAGCCACAAAAGAGTATGGGACAGGGGATCGGATACGCAGTATTTT. It is translated as CASHKRVWDRGSDTQYF. The V gene is TRBV7-9, the J gene TRBJ2-3; the match to TRBD1 covers 10 bases. V lost 8 bases and J lost 6; bases outside the gene matches: 17. This CDR3 region has 17 residues. CDR1 SEHNR and CDR2 FQNEAQ come from the germline V gene (reference sequence).

In its sample, this clonotype was seen a few times. The chain carries TRBV6-5 and TRBJ2-3; D possibly matches TRBD1 or TRBD2 (5 bases each). This CDR3 comprises 15 residues. V was shortened by 0 bases and J by 2 bases, with 9 bases between the two germline ends. In germline, CDR1 is MNHEY, CDR2 SVGAGI. The DNA of the CDR3 is TGTGCCAGCAGTTACTCCGGGACGGACACAGATACGCAGTATTTT. It codes for CASSYSGTDTDTQYF.

The chain carries TRBV18 and TRBJ2-2, with D unclear. The germline V and J ends were trimmed by 2 bases and 7 bases, with 5 bases remaining between them. The CDR3 consists of 12 residues. From germline, CDR1 is KGHSH and CDR2 LQKENI. The CDR3 protein is CASSPRDGELFF. CDR3 coding DNA: TGTGCCAGCTCACCAAGGGACGGGGAGCTGTTTTTT.

This chain uses TRBV10-3 with TRBJ2-7; no firm D call. Germline values: CDR1 ENHRY, CDR2 SYGVKD. V lost 3 bases and J lost 1, with 10 bases in between. This CDR3 region has 14 residues. For the CDR3, the DNA is TGTGCCATCAGTGATCGGCTGTTATCCTACGAGCAGTACTTC. It translates to CAISDRLLSYEQYF.

The genes are TRBV29-1 and TRBJ2-7, with D tentatively TRBD1 or TRBD2 (5 bases each). The V gene's germline CDR1 is SQVTM and CDR2 ANQGSEA. The CDR3 is 13 residues long. Trimming pared 7 bases from V and 0 bases from J, leaving 13 bases between. The CDR3 sequence is CSALRDDSYEQYF. CDR3 nucleotide sequence: TGCAGCGCACTAAGGGACGACTCCTACGAGCAGTACTTC.

This clonotype was detected only a few times. This chain uses TRBV4-2 with TRBJ2-2, with D tentatively TRBD1 (5 bases). The CDR3 length is 15 residues. Germline V gene data show CDR1 as LGHNA and CDR2 as YNFKEQ. V dropped 4 bases and J dropped 3 bases, with 12 bases sitting between them. The chain's CDR3 is CASSPSGMDTGELFF. The CDR3 DNA follows: TGTGCCAGCAGCCCGTCAGGGATGGACACCGGGGAGCTGTTTTTT.